This T cell receptor (beta chain) was sequenced in a study of T cell repertoires in cytomegalovirus infection. TCRdb passed the reads through MiXCR, listing each CDR3 protein once. The sample holds 250,000 to 300,000 distinct CDR3 sequences, 25% seen once. General study findings and limits: Clonotypes of TCR beta that were HLA-C-restricted and CMV-specific dominated the ex vivo response.

This CDR3 is built from 18 residues. The germline V gene has CDR1 KGHSH and CDR2 LQKENI. Unmatched junction bases numbered 10, after V lost 0 bases and J lost 1 base. A remark on this clonotype: No antigen is known for it.

The rearrangement uses TRBV18 and TRBJ2-3, with 7 bases lining up with TRBD2. Sequencing was performed on PBMCs. This clonotype originated in a human donor in good health (CMV status not recorded). Some clones in this sample may be carry-over from other donors' samples. CDR3 sequence reads: CASSPPTGGSRRTDTQYF. The CDR3 bases are TGTGCCAGCTCACCACCTACGGGAGGTTCCCGGCGCACAGATACGCAGTATTTT.